These 16 T cell receptor beta chains originate from one sample sequenced in a study of metastatic and nonmetastatic thyroid tumors. There were no patients who had received any treatment before thyroid surgery. TCRdb reassembled clones from the PCR reads with MiXCR. The sample lists 45,000 to 60,000 clones; about 15% were seen once. The source material was blood. Receptors were obtained from a female donor with papillary thyroid cancer or a benign thyroid nodule (not recorded which). Some clones in this sample may be carry-over from other donors' samples.

The chain has TRBV5-1 and TRBJ1-2; 9 nucleotides match TRBD1. The CDR3 runs 16 residues. V lost 2 bases to trimming and J lost 8 bases; unmatched junction nucleotides: 13. Per germline, CDR1 SGHRS and CDR2 YFSETQ. CDR3 amino acids: CASSFVCNRGPRGYTF. DNA of the CDR3: TGCGCCAGCAGCTTCGTTTGTAACAGGGGGCCTAGGGGCTACACCTTC. Full variable domain (remainder filled in from reference TRBV5-1 and TRBJ1-2): KAGVTQTPRYLIKTRGQQVTLSCSPISGHRSVSWYQQTPGQGLQFLFEYFSETQRNKGNFPGRFSGRQFSNSRSEMNVSTLELGDSALYLCASSFVCNRGPRGYTFGSGTRLTVV.

At least ten counts were recorded for this clone. This rearrangement joins TRBV20-1 to TRBJ2-1; TRBD2 matches 9 bases. The trim removed 4 bases at V and 5 bases at J, leaving 15 bases unmatched. The CDR3 is 17 amino acids. Looked up from germline, CDR1 is DFQATT and CDR2 is SNEGSKA (reference sequence). Here the CDR3 DNA reads TGCAGTGCTACTTTGTGGCTAGCGGGAAGAACTAACAATGAGCAGTTCTTC. Protein: CSATLWLAGRTNNEQFF.

J is TRBJ2-2 and V is TRBV20-1; D is perhaps TRBD2 (5 bases). The germline V gene has CDR1 DFQATT and CDR2 SNEGSKA (reference sequence). The CDR3 runs 15 residues. V lost 5 bases, J lost 6 bases, and 19 bases lay in between. CDR3 protein: CSAAGLYTGAGELFF. The CDR3 bases are TGCAGTGCTGCCGGACTGTACACCGGGGCCGGGGAGCTGTTTTTT.

As regards this clone: This sequence may be a read error, since a much larger clone differs from it by one base. Other DNA sequences from this sample encode an identical CDR3 as well. The rearrangement links TRBV5-4 to TRBJ2-4, with TRBD1 matching over 8 bases. Looked up from germline, CDR1 is SGHNT and CDR2 is YYREEE (reference sequence). This CDR3 has 13 amino acids. In DNA form, the CDR3 reads TGCGCCAGCAGCTTAAACAGGGGGGACATTCAGTACTTC. Protein product: CASSLNRGDIQYF.

This clone was counted many times. The CDR3 protein is CAWSVGGGHGYTF. The CDR3 coding sequence is TGTGCCTGGAGTGTGGGGGGGGGACATGGCTACACCTTC. This chain joins TRBV30 and TRBJ1-2; D may be TRBD1 (5 bases). In germline, CDR1 is GTSNPN, CDR2 SVGIG (reference sequence). V was shortened by 0 bases and J by 6 bases, with 11 bases between the two germline ends. CDR3 length: 13 residues. Drawing the rest from reference TRBV30 and TRBJ1-2, the complete variable domain is SQTIHQWPATLVQPVGSPLSLECTVEGTSNPNLYWYRQAAGRGLQLLFYSVGIGQISSEVPQNLSASRPQDRQFILSSKKLLLSDSGFYLCAWSVGGGHGYTFGSGTRLTVV.

This chain joins TRBV6-2 or TRBV6-3 and TRBJ2-1; no clear D gene. V was cut by 2 bases and J by 2 bases, with 10 bases left in between. Germline V gives CDR1 MNHEY, CDR2 SVGEGT. The CDR3 has 15 amino acids. The chain's CDR3 is CASSYPASTYNEQFF. CDR3 sequence (DNA): TGTGCCAGCAGTTACCCTGCTAGTACCTACAATGAGCAGTTCTTC.

This clone appeared many times. The chain carries TRBV6-1 and TRBJ2-1; tentative D call: TRBD2 (6 bases). This CDR3 is built from 14 residues. The V and J ends lost 7 bases and 6 bases respectively, with 16 bases between them. Germline V gene sequence: CDR1 MNHNS, CDR2 SASEGT. CDR3 amino acids: CASTRLESRNEQFF. As DNA, the CDR3 is TGTGCCAGCACCCGACTAGAGTCCCGCAATGAGCAGTTCTTC.

This clone has a count of ten or more. The gene calls are TRBV24-1 and TRBJ2-3; possible D gene TRBD1, 7 bases. The germline V gene encodes CDR1 KGHDR and CDR2 SFDVKD. CDR3 length equals 16 residues. Trimming shortened V by 4 bases and J by 9 bases, and 22 bases separated the two germline ends. The CDR3 loop reads CATSDPRAQGGRTQYF. CDR3 bases: TGTGCCACCAGTGACCCTCGGGCCCAGGGGGGTAGAACGCAGTATTTT.

The chain is built from TRBV28 and TRBJ2-3; 9 bases map to TRBD2. The trim removed 6 bases at V and 4 bases at J, leaving 14 bases unmatched. CDR3 length: 17 residues. Germline values: CDR1 MDHEN, CDR2 SYDVKM. CDR3 amino acids: CASRLGLAGFGADTQYF. As DNA, the CDR3 is TGTGCCAGCAGACTGGGGCTAGCGGGATTTGGGGCAGATACGCAGTATTTT.

The chain combines TRBV6-1 with TRBJ2-1; 9 bases align to TRBD2. V lost 1 base, J lost 7 bases, and 5 bases stayed unmatched. The CDR3 extends over 15 amino acids. Germline assignment: CDR1 MNHNS and CDR2 SASEGT. CDR3 amino acids: CASSEVWSGRNEQFF. The CDR3 DNA sequence: TGTGCCAGCAGTGAAGTTTGGAGCGGGAGGAATGAGCAGTTCTTC.

This clone was counted many times. This rearrangement joins TRBV2 to TRBJ2-2; the D is unclear. Deletions cut 4 bases from V and 8 bases from J, with 14 bases between. CDR1 and CDR2 from the germline V gene are SNHLY and FYNNEI. The CDR3 covers 14 residues. CDR3 DNA sequence: TGTGCCAGCAGTGTCGATAGCCCGGCTGGGGAGCTGTTTTTT. Protein sequence: CASSVDSPAGELFF.

The chain links TRBV10-2 to TRBJ2-2, with 11 bases identical to TRBD2. V dropped 5 bases and J dropped 6; count of bases not matched to a gene: 14. The CDR3 consists of 18 residues. Germline CDR1 reads WSHSY; CDR2 reads SAAADI. The CDR3: CASSPLAGGRKFAGELFF. The CDR3 DNA sequence: TGCGCCAGCAGTCCTCTAGCGGGAGGTCGGAAGTTCGCCGGGGAGCTGTTTTTT.

This clone occurred many times. J is TRBJ1-1 and V is TRBV28; D may be TRBD1 (6 bases). The CDR3 contains 15 residues. Germline CDR1 is MDHEN and CDR2 is SYDVKM. Deletions cut 6 bases from V and 8 bases from J, with 22 bases between. The CDR3 loop reads CASSLTIPGTPEAFF. CDR3 coding DNA: TGTGCCAGCAGCCTTACTATACCAGGGACACCAGAAGCTTTCTTT.

On this clone itself: This likely comes from a read error, as the CDR3 has no conserved phenylalanine or tryptophan at its end. J is TRBJ1-2 and V is TRBV27; D is perhaps TRBD1 (5 bases). CDR1 and CDR2 (germline): MNHEY, SMNVEV (reference sequence). The CDR3 extends over 14 amino acids. Here the CDR3 reads CDSSSARDNYGYTL. As DNA, the CDR3 is TGTGACAGCAGTTCCGCCCGGGACAACTATGGCTACACCTTA.

This clone was seen a handful of times. The V and J genes are TRBV6-2 or TRBV6-3 and TRBJ2-2; no reliable D call. Germline-derived CDR1 and CDR2 are MNHEY and SVGEGT. Trimming pared 0 bases from V and 7 bases from J, leaving 9 bases between. CDR3 length: 14 residues. The chain's CDR3 is CASSYSSTLGELFF. The CDR3 DNA sequence: TGTGCCAGCAGTTACTCGTCTACTCTCGGGGAGCTGTTTTTT.

Ten or more counts support this clone. This chain connects TRBV28 to TRBJ2-7, with D perhaps being TRBD1 or TRBD2 (6 bases each). Per germline, CDR1 MDHEN and CDR2 SYDVKM. The CDR3 has 15 residues. The V end lost 6 bases, the J end lost 2 bases, and 17 bases lay between the germline ends. CDR3 coding DNA: TGTGCCAGCAGATTAGAGGGGGGTCCTACCTACGAGCAGTACTTC. Translation: CASRLEGGPTYEQYF.